This TCR beta chain emerged from a study of blood T cell repertoires in COVID-19. Study-wide background: Sources were T cells, B-cell-depleted T cells, or PBMCs; the material itself was cDNA or gDNA.

V gave up 2 bases and J gave up 0 bases, with 9 bases separating them. Germline V gene data show CDR1 as SGHAT and CDR2 as FQNNGV. This CDR3 spans 15 amino acids. The authors' processing: The authors estimated nucleated cell counts from reference gene primer amplification. Assay: immunoSEQ multiplex PCR; the TCRdb copy retains only in-frame clones and omits some. V, J and clone size reflect that table, while D and trimming were determined from the DNA. The table lists 95,000 to 100,000 clones, around 74% of them singletons. This chain connects TRBV11-2 to TRBJ2-3; D remains unclear. The sequencing sample was made of peripheral blood. This clonotype was obtained from a woman of 80 years or more with active or convalescent COVID-19. The CDR3 region has the DNA TGTGCCAGCAGCTTATCCAGTTCTAGCACAGATACGCAGTATTTT. Residues: CASSLSSSSTDTQYF. Filled out from reference TRBV11-2 and TRBJ2-3, the complete variable domain reads EAGVAQSPRYKIIEKRQSVAFWCNPISGHATLYWYQQILGQGPKLLIQFQNNGVVDDSQLPKDRFSAERLKGVDSTLKIQPAKLEDSAVYLCASSLSSSSTDTQYFGPGTRLTVL.